This paragraph covers one T cell receptor beta chain sequence. Germline CDR1 MDHEN, CDR2 SYDVKM. This CDR3 contains 12 residues. Deletions cut 4 bases from V and 4 bases from J, with 8 bases between. This record comes from a study of T cell changes during pregnancy in multiple sclerosis. Method: immunoSEQ multiplex PCR; TCRdb's copy keeps in-frame clones and lacks some. The sample gives about 77,000 clones, approximately 90% of which show up once; 1.5% to 2% is in the top ten. The clonotype originates from a female donor with multiple sclerosis, enrolled in a pregnancy study. The chain is built from TRBV28 and TRBJ2-7; maybe TRBD2 (5 bases). Sequenced material: peripheral blood, taken before pregnancy. DNA of the CDR3: TGTGCCAGCAGTTCGAGGGTATACGAGCAGTACTTC. Translated, it gives CASSSRVYEQYF.